A single sample is the source of the 3 T cell receptor beta chains below, sequenced in a study of blood T cell repertoires in COVID-19. Method: immunoSEQ multiplex PCR; TCRdb's copy keeps in-frame clones and lacks some. The repertoire holds 130,000 to 150,000 clones, with 70% to 90% as singletons. The sequenced sample consisted of peripheral blood. All receptors derive from a human donor with acute or convalescent COVID-19. The donor label of this sample is uncertain.

The V call is TRBV4-2, the J call TRBJ1-1, with 10 bases identical to TRBD1. V shed 3 bases and J 3 bases; nucleotides not matched to a gene: 10. Germline-derived CDR1 and CDR2 are LGHNA and YNFKEQ. This CDR3 is built from 17 residues. The CDR3 DNA sequence: TGTGCCAGCAGCCAGGCCGGGACAGGGGAGGGGGACACTGAAGCTTTCTTT. Its translation: CASSQAGTGEGDTEAFF.

J is TRBJ1-5 and V is TRBV19; D is uncertain. Trimming took off 5 bases at V and 5 bases at J, with 16 bases between the two ends. Per germline, CDR1 LNHDA and CDR2 SQIVND (reference sequence). The CDR3 runs 15 residues. CDR3 sequence reads: CASSREREFDQPQHF. The CDR3 DNA sequence: TGTGCCAGTAGTCGCGAACGGGAATTCGATCAGCCCCAGCATTTT. The entire variable domain, with the rest obtained from reference TRBV19 and TRBJ1-5, is as follows: DGGITQSPKYLFRKEGQNVTLSCEQNLNHDAMYWYRQDPGQGLRLIYYSQIVNDFQKGDIAEGYSVSREKKESFPLTVTSAQKNPTAFYLCASSREREFDQPQHFGDGTRLSIL.

The chain has TRBV2 and TRBJ1-6, with D hard to call. The CDR3 is 16 residues long. The ends were cut back, 3 bases at V and 5 bases at J, with 14 bases in the middle. The germline gives CDR1 SNHLY, CDR2 FYNNEI. The CDR3 DNA sequence: TGTGCCAGCAGTGATGAGGGCGGCCGAAATAATTCACCCCTCCACTTT. It codes for CASSDEGGRNNSPLHF.